In this sample, the clone carrying this T cell receptor beta chain turned up many times. Its antigen is as yet unknown. The sample comes from a study of spatial heterogeneity in lung cancer. At the level of the study: Detected sequences consistently included more beta-chain ones than alpha-chain ones. Raw reads contained each unique TCR and UMI combination more than ten times on average.

Time point of the sample: blood at routine non-recurrence follow-up after resection. Whole RNA came from tumor, nontumor lung or frozen PBMC and was sequenced without being sorted. TCRdb recomputed calls from the 5' RACE reads with MiXCR, one row per CDR3 protein. The repertoire holds 20,000 to 30,000 distinct CDR3 sequences, with roughly 9.7% as singletons. Study-level findings and limits: Resection blood, more than follow-up blood, showed ubiquitous expanded tumor TCRs.

The sequence derives from a male donor with early-stage non-small cell lung cancer. Sequences were derived from PBMCs, sampled at follow-up.

CDR3 in DNA: TGTGCCACCAGTATATTGAGTAACTATGGCTACACCTTC. It specifies CATSILSNYGYTF. V and J are TRBV15 and TRBJ1-2; no reliable D call. Per the germline V gene, CDR1 is LNHNV and CDR2 is YYDKDF (reference sequence). V lost 6 bases, J lost 1 base, and 9 bases lay in between. This CDR3 has 13 amino acids.